Presented here are 26 T cell receptor beta chains from one specimen sequenced in a study of blood T cell repertoires in COVID-19 (dated by TCRdb to 2018 to 2021). Libraries were made using the immunoSEQ multiplex PCR assay. TCRdb limited this immuneACCESS table to in-frame rearrangements with V and J called. A share of clones is missing; checked studies link under half to unresolved V genes, and the rest is unexplained. The sample profile shows some 100,000 clones; 80% to 90% of them were found once. The ten largest account for 1.1% of the sample. Sequences were obtained from peripheral blood. Source of these receptors: a human donor in a cohort sampled during active COVID-19.

V usage is TRBV18 and J usage is TRBJ1-5; D is unclear. CDR3 length equals 13 residues. Germline CDR1 reads KGHSH; CDR2 reads LQKENI. Deletions cut 2 bases from V and 5 bases from J, with 7 bases between. The CDR3: CASSPLRDQPQHF. CDR3 sequence (DNA): TGTGCCAGCTCACCATTGAGGGATCAGCCCCAGCATTTT.

V gene TRBV5-4 combines with J gene TRBJ1-3, with 9 bases matching TRBD1. The germline CDR1 and CDR2 sequences are SGHNT and YYREEE (reference sequence). The CDR3 contains 15 residues. V gave up 0 bases and J gave up 5 bases; unmatched junction bases: 3. DNA of the CDR3: TGTGCCAGCAGCTTGGACAGGGGGCGCCGAAACACCATATATTTT. It codes for CASSLDRGRRNTIYF.

The CDR3 DNA sequence: TGTGCCAGCAGCCTCGGGGTCTACGAGCAGTACTTC. Translated: CASSLGVYEQYF. The rearrangement joins TRBV7-9 to TRBJ2-7; D may be TRBD2 (5 bases). Trimming shortened V by 5 bases and J by 3 bases, and 8 bases separated the two germline ends. Germline V gene data show CDR1 as SEHNR and CDR2 as FQNEAQ (reference sequence). This CDR3 is built from 12 residues.

This chain links TRBV28 with TRBJ1-6, with D maybe TRBD1 (6 bases). Per germline, CDR1 MDHEN and CDR2 SYDVKM. V lost 3 bases, J lost 10 bases, and 28 bases lay in between. The CDR3 length is 19 residues. The CDR3 sequence is CASSFQSGPTGVLGSPLHF. For the CDR3, the DNA is TGTGCCAGCAGTTTTCAGTCGGGCCCGACAGGAGTGTTGGGATCACCCCTCCACTTT.

The table lists this clone with a few counts. This chain uses TRBV4-1 with TRBJ1-5; maybe TRBD1 (5 bases). Trimming cost V 4 bases and J 0 bases, with 13 bases left between them. CDR3 size: 16 residues. CDR1 MGHRA and CDR2 YSYEKL come from the germline V gene. CDR3 residues: CASSPRQKTSNQPQHF. The CDR3 DNA reads TGCGCCAGCAGCCCTAGACAGAAGACTAGCAATCAGCCCCAGCATTTT.

The chain is built from TRBV15 and TRBJ1-5, with D possibly being TRBD1 (6 bases). The CDR3 spans 16 residues. The germline V and J ends were trimmed by 2 bases and 4 bases, with 15 bases remaining between them. Germline V gene lookup returns CDR1 LNHNV and CDR2 YYDKDF (reference sequence). CDR3 coding DNA: TGTGCCACCAGCAGACAGCGTCGGACAGAAAATCAGCCCCAGCATTTT. Protein sequence: CATSRQRRTENQPQHF.

The chain couples TRBV6-4 to TRBJ2-3, with TRBD1 as a possible D gene (5 bases). Germline V gives CDR1 MRHNA, CDR2 SNTAGT. Trimming took off 2 bases at V and 3 bases at J, with 12 bases between the two ends. CDR3 length: 15 amino acids. The CDR3 loop reads CASSDRGGGTDTQYF. DNA for the CDR3: TGTGCCAGCAGTGACAGGGGCGGTGGAACAGATACGCAGTATTTT.

The CDR3 coding sequence is TGTGCCAGCAGCTCCCAGTCGGGGGTTCCCATATATTTT. It codes for CASSSQSGVPIYF. The chain combines TRBV7-9 with TRBJ1-3; TRBD1 might be the D (5 bases). Per the germline V gene, CDR1 is SEHNR and CDR2 is FQNEAQ (reference sequence). The CDR3 covers 13 residues. Trimming removed 4 bases from V and 11 bases from J, with 15 bases in between.

This rearrangement joins TRBV19 to TRBJ2-2, with 13 bases lining up with TRBD2. The ends lost 4 bases at V and 3 bases at J; junction bases unmatched: 2. CDR3 length: 16 amino acids. Germline-derived CDR1 and CDR2 are LNHDA and SQIVND (reference sequence). The CDR3 sequence: CASSRGLAGYTGELFF. The DNA of the CDR3 is TGTGCCAGTAGTAGGGGACTAGCGGGATACACCGGGGAGCTGTTTTTT.

This chain joins TRBV6-4 and TRBJ2-1; the D gene is possibly TRBD1 (5 bases). The CDR3 spans 18 residues. CDR1 and CDR2 from the germline V gene are MRHNA and SNTAGT. V lost 0 bases to trimming and J lost 0 bases, with 15 bases between them. The CDR3 sequence is CASSDSPPGASSYNEQFF. CDR3 nucleotide sequence: TGTGCCAGCAGTGACTCGCCTCCTGGGGCGAGCTCCTACAATGAGCAGTTCTTC.

As for this clone: Other DNA variants within this sample encode the same CDR3. The chain couples TRBV5-1 to TRBJ1-2; 9 bases agree with TRBD1. V gave up 1 base and J gave up 8 bases; unmatched junction bases: 12. This CDR3 spans 16 amino acids. Germline V gene lookup returns CDR1 SGHRS and CDR2 YFSETQ. The DNA of the CDR3 is TGCGCCAGCAGCTTGCCCTTTGAGACAGGGGGGCGGGGCTACACCTTC. It is translated as CASSLPFETGGRGYTF.

The chain couples TRBV5-5 to TRBJ2-5; D uncertain. Germline assignment: CDR1 SGHKS and CDR2 YYEKEE (reference sequence). The V end lost 1 base, the J end lost 3 bases, and 7 bases lay between the germline ends. This CDR3 spans 13 amino acids. The CDR3 DNA reads TGTGCCAGCAGCTTGCCCTCGGAAGAGACCCAGTACTTC. This sequence encodes CASSLPSEETQYF.

This clone occurred once. The chain carries TRBV19 and TRBJ2-5; TRBD1 is a possible D gene (7 bases). Trimming took off 5 bases at V and 1 base at J, with 11 bases between the two ends. The CDR3 covers 14 residues. The germline CDR1 and CDR2 sequences are LNHDA and SQIVND (reference sequence). The CDR3 nucleotides read TGTGCCAGTAGTCCAGGGGGGATCCAAGAGACCCAGTACTTC. It translates to CASSPGGIQETQYF. The whole variable domain, remainder taken from reference TRBV19 and TRBJ2-5, is DGGITQSPKYLFRKEGQNVTLSCEQNLNHDAMYWYRQDPGQGLRLIYYSQIVNDFQKGDIAEGYSVSREKKESFPLTVTSAQKNPTAFYLCASSPGGIQETQYFGPGTRLLVL.

The V call is TRBV3-1 (or the pseudogene TRBV3-2), the J call TRBJ2-2, with TRBD2 identical over 7 bases. Germline CDR1 is LGHDT and CDR2 is YNNKEL (reference sequence). The CDR3 covers 15 residues. Trimming removed 1 base from V and 6 bases from J; junction bases left unmatched: 5. The CDR3 sequence is CASSQARGVAGELFF. CDR3 bases: TGTGCCAGCAGCCAAGCCCGGGGGGTAGCCGGGGAGCTGTTTTTT.

The chain links TRBV11-2 to TRBJ2-7, with a weak D call TRBD2 (6 bases). In germline, CDR1 is SGHAT, CDR2 FQNNGV. V was clipped by 6 bases and J by 4 bases, with 10 bases between them. The CDR3 contains 12 residues. CDR3 DNA sequence: TGTGCCAGCAGAGTAGGAGGGTACGAGCAGTACTTC. Residues: CASRVGGYEQYF. The variable domain in full, completed from reference TRBV11-2 and TRBJ2-7, reads EAGVAQSPRYKIIEKRQSVAFWCNPISGHATLYWYQQILGQGPKLLIQFQNNGVVDDSQLPKDRFSAERLKGVDSTLKIQPAKLEDSAVYLCASRVGGYEQYFGPGTRLTVT.

The V and J genes are TRBV6-5 and TRBJ1-2; D may be TRBD1 (5 bases). This CDR3 is 11 amino acids long. Trimming took off 5 bases at V and 4 bases at J, with 5 bases between the two ends. Per the germline V gene, CDR1 is MNHEY and CDR2 is SVGAGI. This CDR3 reads CASSQGYGYTF. CDR3 nucleotides: TGTGCCAGCAGTCAGGGCTATGGCTACACCTTC.

The chain recombines TRBV5-4 with TRBJ2-2, with 11 bases matching TRBD2. J gave up 4 bases and V 4 bases, and 6 bases lay outside the gene matches. The CDR3 has 16 residues. Germline CDR1 SGHNT, CDR2 YYREEE (reference sequence). DNA of the CDR3: TGTGCCAGCAGCATACTAGCGGGAGCGGTCACCGGGGAGCTGTTTTTT. It specifies CASSILAGAVTGELFF.

The V gene is TRBV6-5, the J gene TRBJ2-7; 9 bases match TRBD1. The CDR3 runs to 13 residues. V was pared by 8 bases and J by 5 bases, with 7 bases of the junction left unmatched. The germline gives CDR1 MNHEY, CDR2 SVGAGI. The CDR3: CASPSGTGHEQYF. CDR3 DNA: TGTGCCAGCCCCTCCGGGACAGGGCACGAGCAGTACTTC.

The chain uses TRBV28 and TRBJ1-6; 9 bases agree with TRBD1. The junction had 7 bases not matched to a gene; V was cut back by 3 bases and J by 7 bases. The CDR3 has 16 amino acids. Germline CDR1 MDHEN, CDR2 SYDVKM. The CDR3 spells CASSLADRGYNSPLHF. CDR3 DNA: TGTGCCAGCAGTTTGGCCGACAGGGGGTACAATTCACCCCTCCACTTT.

V is TRBV19 and J is TRBJ2-7, with a tentative D call TRBD1 (6 bases). The length of the CDR3 is 15 residues. V lost 3 bases and J 2 bases, leaving 14 bases between the germline ends. In germline, CDR1 is LNHDA, CDR2 SQIVND (reference sequence). CDR3 in DNA: TGTGCCAGTAGTATTGAGGGGGACACCACCTACGAGCAGTACTTC. This translates into CASSIEGDTTYEQYF.

This chain uses TRBV28 with TRBJ2-7; D is uncertain. CDR3 length equals 12 residues. The V end was cut by 1 base, the J end by 6 bases, with 7 bases between. Germline-derived CDR1 and CDR2 are MDHEN and SYDVKM. CDR3 protein: CASSLSSGEQYF. The CDR3 region has the DNA TGTGCCAGCAGTTTATCATCGGGCGAGCAGTACTTC.

This chain connects TRBV6-5 to TRBJ1-6, with D perhaps matching TRBD1 (5 bases). V shed 5 bases and J shed 5 bases, with 10 bases lying between them. The CDR3 totals 14 residues. Germline-derived CDR1 and CDR2 are MNHEY and SVGAGI. This CDR3 reads CASSRDSNNSPLHF. In nucleotides, the CDR3 is TGTGCCAGCAGTAGGGACTCTAATAATTCACCCCTCCACTTT.

This chain uses TRBV25-1 with TRBJ2-2, with a weak D call TRBD1 (5 bases). V shed 2 bases and J shed 1 base, with 5 bases lying between them. This CDR3 is built from 14 residues. Germline lookup yields CDR1 MGHDK and CDR2 SYGVNS. The CDR3 DNA is TGTGCCAGCAGTGAACAGGGGAACACCGGGGAGCTGTTTTTT. Translation gives CASSEQGNTGELFF.

This chain links TRBV5-1 with TRBJ2-7; tentatively, D is TRBD2 (6 bases). V gave up 2 bases and J gave up 7 bases, with 19 bases separating them. Germline CDR1 SGHRS, CDR2 YFSETQ. The CDR3 covers 15 residues. DNA for the CDR3: TGCGCCAGCAGCTTCGGTTCCGGAGGGGAGAGGGAGCAGTACTTC. Amino acid sequence: CASSFGSGGEREQYF. Together with reference TRBV5-1 and TRBJ2-7, the CDR3 gives the full variable domain: KAGVTQTPRYLIKTRGQQVTLSCSPISGHRSVSWYQQTPGQGLQFLFEYFSETQRNKGNFPGRFSGRQFSNSRSEMNVSTLELGDSALYLCASSFGSGGEREQYFGPGTRLTVT.

The chain recombines TRBV7-6 with TRBJ1-1; D gene unclear. The CDR3 is made up of 15 amino acids. Trimming took off 5 bases at V and 1 base at J, with 14 bases between the two ends. From germline, CDR1 is SGHVS and CDR2 FNYEAQ. CDR3 DNA sequence: TGTGCCAGCAGCAGACTGAAGCTCGGGAACACTGAAGCTTTCTTT. Protein product: CASSRLKLGNTEAFF.

CDR3 DNA: TGTGCCAGCAGCCCCCAGACAGGGGTCTATTACGAGCAGTACTTC. Protein: CASSPQTGVYYEQYF. This chain connects TRBV11-2 to TRBJ2-7; 8 nucleotides line up with TRBD1. J lost 4 bases, V lost 5 bases, and 10 bases had no gene match. CDR1 is SGHAT and CDR2 is FQNNGV in the germline V gene. CDR3 length: 15 amino acids.